Here is one T cell receptor beta chain with its context. The antigen is not known. The germline gives CDR1 LNHDA, CDR2 SQIVND (reference sequence). The germline V and J ends were trimmed by 4 bases and 1 base, with 16 bases remaining between them. The length of the CDR3 is 16 residues. This record comes from a study of cytomegalovirus exposure and HLA in healthy donors. Study-wide context: Tens of millions of unique TCR sequences came from HLA-typed donors in an early release.

The study's findings and limits: As confirmed in vitro, a few CMV-associated chains were specific for CMV antigens. Reports showed the classifier diagnosing cytomegalovirus status with high specificity and sensitivity. The majority of CMV-associated TCR beta chains were reported as apparently HLA-restricted in a later analysis.

It was with 60 Vbeta and 13 Jbeta primers that the PCR ran. Some clones are missing from TCRdb's copy, which holds only in-frame ones; the method was immunoSEQ multiplex PCR. The top ten hold 6.5% to 8% of the sample, which has 60,000 to 90,000 clones, about two thirds seen once. The chain joins TRBV19 to TRBJ1-1; D gene uncertain. The sequence came from a man aged 35 to 55 in good health and CMV-seropositive. The material sequenced was PBMCs. CDR3 in amino acids: CASSTLLAAENTEAFF. The CDR3 bases are TGTGCCAGTAGTACCCTTCTCGCGGCTGAGAACACTGAAGCTTTCTTT.